The text below deals with one TCR beta chain. The same CDR3 arises from other DNA sequences in this sample as well. Assay execution took place at the deep level. Sequencing was performed with immunoSEQ multiplex PCR; in TCRdb, only in-frame clones are kept and a portion is missing. The sample contains about 1 million clones, about 77% of which appear only once. The sample is drawn from a study of shared clonotypes between healthy human individuals. Study summary: CD4 naive and memory got three plates each, CD8 naive two, CD8 memory one.

The CDR3 spans 15 residues. Losses at the gene ends were 0 bases for V and 6 bases for J; bases not matched to a gene: 5. CDR1 SGHRS and CDR2 YFSETQ come from the germline V gene. The CD4+ fraction was divided into a CD45RA+ naive subset and a CD45RA-negative memory subset. Sequenced: memory CD4+ T cells sorted from blood. Subset described: CD45RA-negative fraction. This chain uses TRBV5-1 with TRBJ2-2, with 7 bases matching TRBD1. The TCR comes from a man between 18 and 35 years old in good health. The CDR3 protein is CASSLVAGGPGELFF. The DNA of the CDR3 is TGCGCCAGCAGCTTGGTGGCAGGGGGTCCCGGGGAGCTGTTTTTT. The variable domain in full, with the rest retrieved from reference TRBV5-1 and TRBJ2-2, is KAGVTQTPRYLIKTRGQQVTLSCSPISGHRSVSWYQQTPGQGLQFLFEYFSETQRNKGNFPGRFSGRQFSNSRSEMNVSTLELGDSALYLCASSLVAGGPGELFFGEGSRLTVL.